This TCR beta chain came from a study of T cells in Graves' hyperthyroidism and ophthalmopathy. Study-level results: In validation, the model predicted ophthalmopathy. These predictions came a median roughly seven months before onset.

Exclusion criteria comprised uncontrolled infection, other autoimmune disease, pregnancy or lactation. TCR beta CDR3 sequences were amplified from RNA transcripts. RT-PCR in the first round (using the HTBI primer set) targeted the TCR CDR3. A single record per CDR3 protein comes from TCRdb applying MiXCR to the multiplex PCR reads. The sample carries under 550,000 distinct CDR3 sequences, just under 20% recorded once. The sample holds many counts of this clonotype. Its antigen is currently unknown. The receptor was isolated from a man aged 40-49 years with Graves' ophthalmopathy. Sequences were obtained from blood.

CDR3 amino acids: CASIRGDPARETQYF. CDR3 bases: TGTGCCAGCATCCGGGGAGACCCCGCCAGGGAGACCCAGTACTTC. This sequence joins TRBV2 and TRBJ2-5; D may be TRBD2 (5 bases). Germline V CDR1 and CDR2: SNHLY, FYNNEI. V lost 7 bases to trimming and J lost 5 bases, with 20 bases between them. CDR3 length equals 15 residues.